This entry lists 5 T cell receptor beta chains sequenced from one sample in a study of identical twins. TCRdb itself ran the 5' RACE reads through MiXCR, one entry per CDR3 protein. The profile covers about 470,000 distinct CDR3 sequences, with 20% to 25% appearing a single time and around 3% taken by the ten largest. This sample also belongs to another study, concerning T cells expressing NK-cell markers.

The sequencing input was CD4+ T cells sorted from blood. The receptors come from a woman aged 18-35 years in good health.

This clonotype was seen once. The chain combines TRBV20-1 with TRBJ2-3; D gene unclear. CDR3 length: 16 residues. CDR1 DFQATT and CDR2 SNEGSKA come from the germline V gene (reference sequence). Trimming removed 3 bases at V and 4 bases at J, with 20 bases between. CDR3 region: CSARNPACVAADTQYF. CDR3 sequence (DNA): TGCAGTGCTAGGAACCCAGCGTGCGTAGCTGCAGATACGCAGTATTTT.

The chain couples TRBV6-1 to TRBJ2-7; 7 bases fit TRBD1. This CDR3 contains 13 residues. Germline V gene data show CDR1 as MNHNS and CDR2 as SASEGT. The junction had 5 bases not matched to a gene; V was cut back by 6 bases and J by 3 bases. Written as DNA, the CDR3 is TGTGCCAGCAGACACAGGGGTTTCTACGAGCAGTACTTC. It yields the protein CASRHRGFYEQYF.

This clonotype occurred a few times. The gene calls are TRBV20-1 and TRBJ1-1; D may be TRBD1 (5 bases). From germline, CDR1 is DFQATT and CDR2 SNEGSKA (reference sequence). The CDR3 has 12 residues. With 0 bases removed from V and 4 bases from J, the gap between germline ends came to 6 bases. In nucleotides, the CDR3 is TGCAGTGCTAGAGATGGGGGCACTGAAGCTTTCTTT. Translating gives CSARDGGTEAFF.

V gene TRBV5-1 combines with J gene TRBJ2-2, with D perhaps TRBD2 (7 bases). Trimming cost V 3 bases and J 4 bases, with 16 bases left between them. Germline loops: CDR1 SGHRS, CDR2 YFSETQ. This CDR3 is 16 amino acids long. Written as DNA, the CDR3 is TGCGCCAGCAGCTCGGTGGCGGGGGCCTCCACCGGGGAGCTGTTTTTT. It codes for CASSSVAGASTGELFF.

The chain employs TRBV19 and TRBJ1-5, with 8 bases identical to TRBD1. Trimming took 7 bases from V and 6 from J; bases not matched to a gene: 8. The CDR3 extends over 14 amino acids. Germline loops: CDR1 LNHDA, CDR2 SQIVND (reference sequence). The chain's CDR3 is CASTLDRGGQPQHF. The CDR3 DNA reads as TGTGCCAGTACCCTCGACAGGGGAGGTCAGCCCCAGCATTTT.